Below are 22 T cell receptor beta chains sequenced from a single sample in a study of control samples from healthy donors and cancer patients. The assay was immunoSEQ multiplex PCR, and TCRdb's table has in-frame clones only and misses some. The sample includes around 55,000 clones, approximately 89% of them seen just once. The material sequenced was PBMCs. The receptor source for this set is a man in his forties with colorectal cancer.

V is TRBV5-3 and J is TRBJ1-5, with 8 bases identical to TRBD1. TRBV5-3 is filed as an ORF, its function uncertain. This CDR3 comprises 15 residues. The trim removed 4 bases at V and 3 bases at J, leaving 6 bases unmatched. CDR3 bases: TGTGCCAGAAGCCCCGGACAGGGCTACAATCAGCCCCAGCATTTT. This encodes CARSPGQGYNQPQHF.

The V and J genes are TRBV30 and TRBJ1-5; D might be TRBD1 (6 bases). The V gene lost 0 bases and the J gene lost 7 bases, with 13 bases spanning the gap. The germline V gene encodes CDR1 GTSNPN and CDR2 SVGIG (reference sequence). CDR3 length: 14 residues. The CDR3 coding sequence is TGTGCCTGGAGTGTTATCGGGGGGGGCCAGCCCCAGCATTTT. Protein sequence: CAWSVIGGGQPQHF.

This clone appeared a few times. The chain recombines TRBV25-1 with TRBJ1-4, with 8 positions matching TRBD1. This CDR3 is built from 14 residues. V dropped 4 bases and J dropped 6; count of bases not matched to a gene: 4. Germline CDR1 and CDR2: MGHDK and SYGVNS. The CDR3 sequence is CASSVGQGDEKLFF. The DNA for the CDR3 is TGTGCCAGCAGTGTAGGACAGGGAGATGAAAAACTGTTTTTT.

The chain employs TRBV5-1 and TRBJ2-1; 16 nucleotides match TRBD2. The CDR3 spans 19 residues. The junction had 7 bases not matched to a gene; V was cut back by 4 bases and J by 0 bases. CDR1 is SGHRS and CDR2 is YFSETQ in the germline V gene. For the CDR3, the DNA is TGCGCCAGCAGCCCAACCGGGACTAGCGGGAGGGCCTCCTACAATGAGCAGTTCTTC. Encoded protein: CASSPTGTSGRASYNEQFF.

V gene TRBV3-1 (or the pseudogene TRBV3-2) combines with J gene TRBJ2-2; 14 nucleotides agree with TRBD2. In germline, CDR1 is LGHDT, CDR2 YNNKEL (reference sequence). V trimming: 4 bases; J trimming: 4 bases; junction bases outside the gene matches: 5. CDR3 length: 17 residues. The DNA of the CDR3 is TGTGCCAGCAGCCCGACTAGCGGGAGGGCCCTCACCGGGGAGCTGTTTTTT. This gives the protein CASSPTSGRALTGELFF.

The CDR3, as DNA: TGTGCCAGCAGCCAGGGGGGTACCTATGGCTACACCTTC. It specifies CASSQGGTYGYTF. This rearrangement joins TRBV28 to TRBJ1-2, with TRBD1 identical over 7 bases. The CDR3 sequence is 13 residues long. Germline-derived CDR1 and CDR2 are MDHEN and SYDVKM. After removal of 6 bases from V and 4 bases from J, the junction contained 5 bases not matched to a gene.

As DNA, the CDR3 is TGTGCCACCAGTGATGGGGTACTAGCGGGGGGGACATCTACGCAGTATTTT. Residues: CATSDGVLAGGTSTQYF. The chain recombines TRBV24-1 with TRBJ2-3; 13 nucleotides align to TRBD2. The germline CDR1 and CDR2 sequences are KGHDR and SFDVKD. Trimming removed 3 bases from V and 8 bases from J; junction bases left unmatched: 10. This CDR3 is 17 amino acids long.

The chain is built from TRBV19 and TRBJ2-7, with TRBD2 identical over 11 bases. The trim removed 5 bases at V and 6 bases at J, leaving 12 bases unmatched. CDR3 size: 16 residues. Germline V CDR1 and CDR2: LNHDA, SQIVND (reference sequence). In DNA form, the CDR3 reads TGTGCCAGTAGTGCTGACTTTAGCGGGAGGGGAGTCGAGCAGTACTTC. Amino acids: CASSADFSGRGVEQYF.

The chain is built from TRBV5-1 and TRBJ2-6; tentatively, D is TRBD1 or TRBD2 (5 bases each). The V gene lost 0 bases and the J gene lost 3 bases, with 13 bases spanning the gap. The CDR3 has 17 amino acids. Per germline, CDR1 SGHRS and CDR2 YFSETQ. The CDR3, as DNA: TGCGCCAGCAGCTTGGCGGCAGGGAGAAGTGGGGCCAACGTCCTGACTTTC. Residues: CASSLAAGRSGANVLTF.

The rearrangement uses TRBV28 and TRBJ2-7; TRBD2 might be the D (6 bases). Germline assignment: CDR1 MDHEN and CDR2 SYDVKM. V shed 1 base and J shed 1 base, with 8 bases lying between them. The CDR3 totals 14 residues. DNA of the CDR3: TGTGCCAGCAGTTTATCGGGGGAGTCCTACGAGCAGTACTTC. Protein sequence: CASSLSGESYEQYF. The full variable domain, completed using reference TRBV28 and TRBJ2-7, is DVKVTQSSRYLVKRTGEKVFLECVQDMDHENMFWYRQDPGLGLRLIYFSYDVKMKEKGDIPEGYSVSREKKERFSLILESASTNQTSMYLCASSLSGESYEQYFGPGTRLTVT.

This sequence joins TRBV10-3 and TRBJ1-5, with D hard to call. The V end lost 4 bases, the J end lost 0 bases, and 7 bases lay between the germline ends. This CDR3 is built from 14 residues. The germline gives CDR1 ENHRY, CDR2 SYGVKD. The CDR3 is CAISAQYSNQPQHF. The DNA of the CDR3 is TGTGCCATCAGTGCCCAGTATAGCAATCAGCCCCAGCATTTT.

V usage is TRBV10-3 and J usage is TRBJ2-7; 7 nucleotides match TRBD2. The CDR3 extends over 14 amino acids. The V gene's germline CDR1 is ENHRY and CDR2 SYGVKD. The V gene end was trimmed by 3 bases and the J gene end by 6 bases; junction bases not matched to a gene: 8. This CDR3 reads CAISELAGVLEQYF. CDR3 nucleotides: TGTGCCATCAGTGAATTGGCGGGAGTGCTCGAGCAGTACTTC.

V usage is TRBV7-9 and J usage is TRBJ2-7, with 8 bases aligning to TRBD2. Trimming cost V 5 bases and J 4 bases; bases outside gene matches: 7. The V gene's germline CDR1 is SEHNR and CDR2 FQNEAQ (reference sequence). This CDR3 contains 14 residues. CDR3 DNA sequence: TGTGCCAGCAGCCCCGGACTAGCCCTATACGAGCAGTACTTC. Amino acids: CASSPGLALYEQYF.

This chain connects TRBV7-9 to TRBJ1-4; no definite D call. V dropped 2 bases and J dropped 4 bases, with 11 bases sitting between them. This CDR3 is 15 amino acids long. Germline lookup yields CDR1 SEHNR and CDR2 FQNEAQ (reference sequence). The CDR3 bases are TGTGCCAGCAGCTTAACAAATGCCGATAATGAAAAACTGTTTTTT. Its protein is CASSLTNADNEKLFF.

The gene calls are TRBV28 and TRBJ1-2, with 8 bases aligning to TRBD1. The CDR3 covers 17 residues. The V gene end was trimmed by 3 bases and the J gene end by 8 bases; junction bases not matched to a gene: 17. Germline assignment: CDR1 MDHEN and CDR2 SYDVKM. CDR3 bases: TGTGCCAGCAGTTTCGGGTGGCAGGGGGCTATTGGAAAGGGCTACACCTTC. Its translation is CASSFGWQGAIGKGYTF.

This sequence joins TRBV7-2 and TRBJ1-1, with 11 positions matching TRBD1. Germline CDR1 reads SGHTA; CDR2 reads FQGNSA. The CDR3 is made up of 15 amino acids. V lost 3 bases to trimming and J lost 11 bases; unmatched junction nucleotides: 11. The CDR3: CASSLWQDRGHRAFF. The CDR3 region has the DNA TGTGCCAGCAGCTTGTGGCAGGACAGGGGGCATCGGGCTTTCTTT.

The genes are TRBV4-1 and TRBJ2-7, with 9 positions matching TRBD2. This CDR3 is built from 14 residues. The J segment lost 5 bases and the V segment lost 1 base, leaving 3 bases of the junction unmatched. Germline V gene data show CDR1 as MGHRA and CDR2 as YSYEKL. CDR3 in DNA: TGCGCCAGCAGCCAAGTTAGCGGGAGAGACGAGCAGTACTTC. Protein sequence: CASSQVSGRDEQYF.

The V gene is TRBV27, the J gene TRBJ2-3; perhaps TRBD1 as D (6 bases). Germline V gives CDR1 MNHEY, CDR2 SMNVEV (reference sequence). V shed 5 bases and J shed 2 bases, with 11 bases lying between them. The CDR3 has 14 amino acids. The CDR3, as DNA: TGTGCCAGCAGTCTGGACAGATACACAGATACGCAGTATTTT. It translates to CASSLDRYTDTQYF.

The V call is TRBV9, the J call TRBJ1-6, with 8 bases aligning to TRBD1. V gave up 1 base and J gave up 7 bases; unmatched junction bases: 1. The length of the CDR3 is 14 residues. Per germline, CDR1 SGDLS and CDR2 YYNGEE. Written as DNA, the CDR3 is TGTGCCAGCAGCGTAAGGGACAGGAATTCACCCCTCCACTTT. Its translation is CASSVRDRNSPLHF.

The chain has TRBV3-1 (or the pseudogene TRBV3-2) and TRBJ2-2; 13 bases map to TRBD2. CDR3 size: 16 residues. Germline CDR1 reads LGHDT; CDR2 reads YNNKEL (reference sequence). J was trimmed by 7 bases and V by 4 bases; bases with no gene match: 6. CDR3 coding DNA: TGTGCCAGCAGCCGAGGACTAGCGGGAGTGAGCGGGGAGCTGTTTTTT. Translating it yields CASSRGLAGVSGELFF.

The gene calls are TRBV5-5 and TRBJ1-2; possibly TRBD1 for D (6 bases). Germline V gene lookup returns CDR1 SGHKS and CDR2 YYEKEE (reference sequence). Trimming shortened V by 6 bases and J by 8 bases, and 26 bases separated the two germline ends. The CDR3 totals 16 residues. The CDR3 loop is CASTPGATGEIDGYTF. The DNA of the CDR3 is TGTGCCAGCACTCCGGGGGCGACCGGGGAGATTGACGGCTACACCTTC.

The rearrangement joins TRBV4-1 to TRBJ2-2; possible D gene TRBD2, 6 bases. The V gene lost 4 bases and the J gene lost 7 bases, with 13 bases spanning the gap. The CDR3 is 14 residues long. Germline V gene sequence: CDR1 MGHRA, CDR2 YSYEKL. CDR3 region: CASSLPGEVGELFF. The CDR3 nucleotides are TGCGCCAGCAGCCTCCCTGGGGAGGTCGGGGAGCTGTTTTTT.